The 13 T cell receptor beta chains below all came from one sample that was sequenced in a study of control samples from healthy donors and cancer patients. Sequencing used immunoSEQ multiplex PCR; TCRdb keeps in-frame clones, though not all of them. The profile shows 55,000 to 70,000 clones, approximately 90% of them singletons. The sequenced sample was PBMCs. The receptors shown here come from a man aged 25 to 45 with colorectal cancer.

This clone was seen just once. V is TRBV5-1 and J is TRBJ1-1; D not resolved. V lost 1 base and J lost 3, with 10 bases in between. Germline lookup yields CDR1 SGHRS and CDR2 YFSETQ. The CDR3 covers 14 residues. The chain's CDR3 is CASSLRVQDTEAFF. The DNA of the CDR3 is TGCGCCAGCAGCTTGCGAGTTCAGGACACTGAAGCTTTCTTT.

The chain couples TRBV9 to TRBJ2-1; D perhaps matches TRBD2 (7 bases). Germline CDR1 and CDR2: SGDLS and YYNGEE. The CDR3 contains 17 residues. Trimming cost V 3 bases and J 0 bases, with 16 bases left between them. CDR3 residues: CASSADGGGSSYNEQFF. Here the CDR3 DNA reads TGTGCCAGCAGCGCCGACGGCGGGGGCAGCTCCTACAATGAGCAGTTCTTC.

The rearrangement uses TRBV15 and TRBJ2-3; 14 nucleotides line up with TRBD2. This CDR3 has 20 residues. V was pared by 6 bases and J by 2 bases, with 16 bases of the junction left unmatched. Looked up from germline, CDR1 is LNHNV and CDR2 is YYDKDF (reference sequence). Here the CDR3 reads CATSNGGGLAGVSITDTQYF. The DNA for the CDR3 is TGTGCCACCAGTAACGGCGGGGGACTAGCGGGGGTTTCCATCACAGATACGCAGTATTTT.

The chain recombines TRBV7-2 with TRBJ1-5; D not certain. Trimming shortened V by 1 base and J by 0 bases, and 19 bases separated the two germline ends. The CDR3 totals 19 residues. Germline V gives CDR1 SGHTA, CDR2 FQGNSA. CDR3 nucleotides: TGTGCCAGCAGCTTAGAACGGCCGGGTTACCCTAATAGCAATCAGCCCCAGCATTTT. Amino acids: CASSLERPGYPNSNQPQHF.

The gene calls are TRBV24-1 and TRBJ2-2; D may be TRBD2 (7 bases). This CDR3 spans 17 amino acids. Germline V gene lookup returns CDR1 KGHDR and CDR2 SFDVKD. Trimming stripped 5 bases from V and 1 base from J, with 16 bases between. CDR3 coding DNA: TGTGCCACCAGTGCTGCTCGGGGGGCAGGGAACACCGGGGAGCTGTTTTTT. Protein product: CATSAARGAGNTGELFF.

This clone was counted once. J is TRBJ2-5 and V is TRBV19; 9 nucleotides agree with TRBD1. The trim removed 3 bases at V and 1 base at J, leaving 3 bases unmatched. The CDR3 contains 15 residues. CDR1 and CDR2 (germline): LNHDA, SQIVND (reference sequence). The CDR3 here is CASSIGTGFQETQYF. The CDR3 DNA reads TGTGCCAGTAGTATCGGGACAGGGTTCCAAGAGACCCAGTACTTC.

The genes are TRBV14 and TRBJ1-2, with 10 nucleotides matching TRBD1. Trimming removed 3 bases from V and 1 base from J; junction bases left unmatched: 8. In germline, CDR1 is SGHDN, CDR2 FVKESK. The CDR3 sequence is 17 residues long. The CDR3 here is CASSQLLDRGINYGYTF. DNA of the CDR3: TGTGCCAGCAGCCAGCTTCTGGACAGGGGGATTAACTATGGCTACACCTTC.

The chain uses TRBV7-9 and TRBJ2-5, with TRBD1 matching over 10 bases. V was pared by 3 bases and J by 4 bases, with 11 bases of the junction left unmatched. This CDR3 is built from 17 residues. CDR1 and CDR2 from the germline V gene are SEHNR and FQNEAQ (reference sequence). CDR3 sequence: CASSFPLIRDRGETQYF. In DNA form, the CDR3 reads TGTGCCAGCAGCTTCCCTCTCATTCGGGACAGGGGAGAGACCCAGTACTTC.

J is TRBJ2-6 and V is TRBV30, with D perhaps matching TRBD1 or TRBD2 (5 bases each). This CDR3 has 14 residues. Trimming removed 5 bases from V and 0 bases from J, with 8 bases in between. Germline V gene data show CDR1 as GTSNPN and CDR2 as SVGIG (reference sequence). CDR3 sequence reads: CAWRGPSGANVLTF. In DNA, the CDR3 is TGTGCCTGGCGGGGACCCTCTGGGGCCAACGTCCTGACTTTC. Drawing the rest from reference TRBV30 and TRBJ2-6, the complete variable domain is SQTIHQWPATLVQPVGSPLSLECTVEGTSNPNLYWYRQAAGRGLQLLFYSVGIGQISSEVPQNLSASRPQDRQFILSSKKLLLSDSGFYLCAWRGPSGANVLTFGAGSRLTVL.

This clone was counted only a few times. The chain combines TRBV7-8 with TRBJ1-5; tentatively, D is TRBD1 (5 bases). CDR1 is SGHVS and CDR2 is FQNEAQ in the germline V gene. The V end lost 8 bases, the J end lost 3 bases, and 17 bases lay between the germline ends. The CDR3 runs 15 residues. CDR3 loop: CASCPIGGINQPQHF. The CDR3 region has the DNA TGTGCCAGCTGCCCGATCGGGGGAATCAATCAGCCCCAGCATTTT.

V and J are TRBV5-4 and TRBJ2-1; 7 nucleotides line up with TRBD2. This CDR3 has 15 amino acids. J lost 5 bases, V lost 3 bases, and 8 bases had no gene match. CDR1 and CDR2 from the germline V gene are SGHNT and YYREEE (reference sequence). The CDR3 loop is CASSSRTSFDNEQFF. The CDR3, as DNA: TGTGCCAGCAGCTCAAGGACTAGTTTCGACAATGAGCAGTTCTTC. Drawing the rest from reference TRBV5-4 and TRBJ2-1, the complete variable domain is ETGVTQSPTHLIKTRGQQVTLRCSSQSGHNTVSWYQQALGQGPQFIFQYYREEENGRGNFPPRFSGLQFPNYSSELNVNALELDDSALYLCASSSRTSFDNEQFFGPGTRLTVL.

V is TRBV18 and J is TRBJ1-2; TRBD1 matches at 9 bases. Germline CDR1 and CDR2: KGHSH and LQKENI. CDR3 length: 13 amino acids. Trimming at V came to 2 bases and at J to 6 bases, leaving 1 base not matched to a gene. The CDR3 region is CASSPGQGNGYTF. Here the CDR3 DNA reads TGTGCCAGCTCACCAGGACAGGGGAATGGCTACACCTTC.

This clone appeared a single time. This chain links TRBV6-1 with TRBJ1-5; D uncertain. CDR3 length: 13 residues. Germline assignment: CDR1 MNHNS and CDR2 SASEGT. V shed 0 bases and J shed 5 bases, with 5 bases lying between them. CDR3 nucleotides: TGTGCCAGCAGTGAAGCGCGAGATCAGCCCCAGCATTTT. This encodes CASSEARDQPQHF.